What follows are 16 T cell receptor beta chains derived from one specimen sequenced in a study of vaccination and CD4 T cells after COVID-19. Their antigen targets remain unknown. The treatment was: roughly 10-day PBMC culture with coronavirus spike peptide pools or control peptides (ViraFEST assay). Scientists ran DNA taken from cultured CD4+ T cells through the Oncomine TCR Beta short-read assay for sequencing. TCRdb re-derived calls from the PCR reads in MiXCR, one entry per CDR3 protein. The sample holds around 10,000 distinct CDR3 sequences, around 58% seen once. The source material was CD4+ T cells from blood, cultured in vitro. These receptor sequences come from a human donor who had recovered from COVID-19.

This rearrangement joins TRBV7-2 to TRBJ1-1; 7 nucleotides line up with TRBD1. CDR1 is SGHTA, CDR2 FQGNSA, per germline. This CDR3 is 14 amino acids long. After removal of 5 bases from V and 4 bases from J, the junction contained 7 bases not matched to a gene. CDR3 bases: TGTGCCAGCAGCAAGGACAGGATGGGCACTGAAGCTTTCTTT. Protein: CASSKDRMGTEAFF.

This clonotype was detected only once. This chain connects TRBV6-1 to TRBJ2-1; D is unresolved. The V end was cut by 4 bases, the J end by 6 bases, with 1 base between. The CDR3 has 10 amino acids. Germline lookup yields CDR1 MNHNS and CDR2 SASEGT. The DNA for the CDR3 is TGTGCCAGCAGTGCCAATGAGCAGTTCTTC. Translated, it gives CASSANEQFF.

The chain couples TRBV6-1 to TRBJ2-7, with a possible D match to TRBD2 (6 bases). The germline gives CDR1 MNHNS, CDR2 SASEGT. Trimming removed 10 bases from V and 6 bases from J, with 16 bases in between. The CDR3 extends over 12 amino acids. CDR3 loop: CATLGEDPEQYF. CDR3 DNA: TGTGCCACCTTGGGGGAGGATCCCGAGCAGTACTTC.

The CDR3 nucleotides read TGTGCCAGTAGTTACAGGGGAGGGCAGCCCCAGCATTTT. Its protein product is CASSYRGGQPQHF. The chain recombines TRBV19 with TRBJ1-5; 7 nucleotides line up with TRBD1. V trimming: 5 bases; J trimming: 7 bases; junction bases outside the gene matches: 5. Germline V gene sequence: CDR1 LNHDA, CDR2 SQIVND (reference sequence). This CDR3 spans 13 amino acids.

The gene calls are TRBV5-1 and TRBJ2-3, with D perhaps given as TRBD1 or TRBD2 (6 bases each). Germline V gene lookup returns CDR1 SGHRS and CDR2 YFSETQ. Trimming removed 0 bases from V and 1 base from J, with 12 bases in between. This CDR3 comprises 16 residues. CDR3 sequence (DNA): TGCGCCAGCAGCTTGGAGCCGGGGGCAGGCACAGATACGCAGTATTTT. This sequence encodes CASSLEPGAGTDTQYF.

J is TRBJ1-2 and V is TRBV20-1, with a possible D match to TRBD1 (6 bases). Germline V gene data show CDR1 as DFQATT and CDR2 as SNEGSKA (reference sequence). This CDR3 comprises 16 residues. The germline V and J ends were trimmed by 1 base and 2 bases, with 17 bases remaining between them. Here the CDR3 reads CSARVQAAGGNYGYTF. The CDR3 coding sequence is TGCAGTGCTAGAGTACAGGCTGCTGGGGGCAACTATGGCTACACCTTC.

This chain joins TRBV20-1 and TRBJ1-1; TRBD1 might be the D (5 bases). Trimming removed 5 bases from V and 6 bases from J, with 16 bases in between. Per the germline V gene, CDR1 is DFQATT and CDR2 is SNEGSKA (reference sequence). The CDR3 is made up of 13 amino acids. The CDR3 DNA reads TGCAGTGCTCGATGGGGGGGGTCCCCTGAAGCTTTCTTT. Translation gives CSARWGGSPEAFF.

The chain has TRBV20-1 and TRBJ2-3; 7 bases align to TRBD2. CDR3 length: 15 residues. The V segment lost 3 bases and the J segment 0 bases; nucleotides outside the gene matches: 6. Germline V gives CDR1 DFQATT, CDR2 SNEGSKA (reference sequence). CDR3 sequence reads: CSASVSGPSTDTQYF. CDR3 sequence (DNA): TGCAGTGCTAGTGTTAGCGGGCCTAGCACAGATACGCAGTATTTT.

This sequence joins TRBV6-1 and TRBJ1-2; TRBD1 aligns across 7 bases. CDR1 is MNHNS, CDR2 SASEGT, per germline. Trimming at V came to 5 bases and at J to 4 bases, leaving 13 bases not matched to a gene. The CDR3 length is 16 residues. CDR3: CASSRANRGPGYGYTF. CDR3 coding DNA: TGTGCCAGCAGTAGGGCGAACAGGGGTCCCGGCTATGGCTACACCTTC.

In this sample, this clonotype turned up a few times. The chain is built from TRBV20-1 and TRBJ2-1; 10 bases match TRBD2. The length of the CDR3 is 18 residues. After removal of 1 base from V and 0 bases from J, the junction contained 9 bases not matched to a gene. Per the germline V gene, CDR1 is DFQATT and CDR2 is SNEGSKA (reference sequence). CDR3 DNA: TGCAGTGCTAGAGGCACCGGGACTAGCGTCAGCTCCTACAATGAGCAGTTCTTC. Translated, it gives CSARGTGTSVSSYNEQFF.

The rearrangement joins TRBV4-2 to TRBJ2-7; 7 bases match TRBD2. Germline V gene lookup returns CDR1 LGHNA and CDR2 YNFKEQ. V was clipped by 0 bases and J by 6 bases; unmatched bases: 11. CDR3 length: 16 amino acids. CDR3 sequence: CASSQDPLAEVREQYF. The DNA of the CDR3 is TGTGCCAGCAGCCAAGACCCCCTAGCGGAGGTACGCGAGCAGTACTTC.

The genes are TRBV2 and TRBJ2-2, with 9 bases identical to TRBD2. Germline CDR1 reads SNHLY; CDR2 reads FYNNEI. The CDR3 consists of 15 residues. V trimming: 4 bases; J trimming: 4 bases; junction bases outside the gene matches: 4. CDR3 sequence: CASSVRGGPTGELFF. The CDR3 DNA follows: TGTGCCAGCAGTGTGCGGGGGGGCCCCACCGGGGAGCTGTTTTTT.

J is TRBJ2-3 and V is TRBV6-2 or TRBV6-3, with TRBD2 matching 8 bases. Trimming at V came to 6 bases and at J to 5 bases, leaving 7 bases not matched to a gene. The CDR3 has 14 amino acids. The germline V gene has CDR1 MNHEY and CDR2 SVGEGT. Here the CDR3 reads CASRRGGREDTQYF. The CDR3, as DNA: TGTGCCAGCAGACGGGGGGGAAGGGAAGATACGCAGTATTTT.

The chain couples TRBV20-1 to TRBJ2-5; 10 bases are shared with TRBD2. This CDR3 region has 17 residues. Germline values: CDR1 DFQATT, CDR2 SNEGSKA (reference sequence). The J segment lost 5 bases and the V segment lost 5 bases, leaving 17 bases of the junction unmatched. CDR3 nucleotides: TGCAGTGCTTCAAAGGGGCTAAGCGGGGGGGCACAGGAGACCCAGTACTTC. This codes for CSASKGLSGGAQETQYF.

This clonotype has just one count. The chain recombines TRBV20-1 with TRBJ2-3; 16 nucleotides match TRBD2. V shed 3 bases and J 3 bases; nucleotides not matched to a gene: 6. The CDR3 extends over 17 amino acids. Germline assignment: CDR1 DFQATT and CDR2 SNEGSKA (reference sequence). The CDR3 DNA reads TGCAGTGCTAGTGGGACTAGCGGGGGGGCCGGGACAGATACGCAGTATTTT. Translating gives CSASGTSGGAGTDTQYF.

Only one count was recorded for this clonotype. The chain is built from TRBV11-3 and TRBJ2-1, with a possible D match to TRBD2 (7 bases). The CDR3 is made up of 16 amino acids. Germline V gives CDR1 SGHNT, CDR2 YENEEA. The V and J ends lost 1 base and 4 bases respectively, with 14 bases between them. In nucleotides, the CDR3 is TGTGCCAGCAGCTTAGTAGGCGGGGGCAAATACAATGAGCAGTTCTTC. Amino acids: CASSLVGGGKYNEQFF.